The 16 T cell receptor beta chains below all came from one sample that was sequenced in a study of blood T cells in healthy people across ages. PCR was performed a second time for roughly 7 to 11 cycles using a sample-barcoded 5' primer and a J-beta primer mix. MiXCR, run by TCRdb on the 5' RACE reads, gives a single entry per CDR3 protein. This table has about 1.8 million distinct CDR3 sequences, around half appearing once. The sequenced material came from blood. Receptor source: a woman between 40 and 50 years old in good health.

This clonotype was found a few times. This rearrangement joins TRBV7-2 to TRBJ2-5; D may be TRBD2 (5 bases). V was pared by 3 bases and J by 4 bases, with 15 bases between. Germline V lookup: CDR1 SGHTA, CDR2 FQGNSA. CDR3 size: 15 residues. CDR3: CASSLTLSEGETQYF. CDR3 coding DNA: TGTGCCAGCAGCTTGACCCTTAGCGAAGGAGAGACCCAGTACTTC. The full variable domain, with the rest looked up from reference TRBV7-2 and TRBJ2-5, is GAGVSQSPSNKVTEKGKDVELRCDPISGHTALYWYRQSLGQGLEFLIYFQGNSAPDKSGLPSDRFSAERTGGSVSTLTIQRTQQEDSAVYLCASSLTLSEGETQYFGPGTRLLVL.

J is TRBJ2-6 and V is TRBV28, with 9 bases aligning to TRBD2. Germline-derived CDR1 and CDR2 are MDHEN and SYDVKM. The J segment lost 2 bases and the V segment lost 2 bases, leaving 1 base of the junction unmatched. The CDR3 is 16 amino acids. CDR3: CASSLLAGTGANVLTF. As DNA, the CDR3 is TGTGCCAGCAGTTTACTAGCGGGGACTGGGGCCAACGTCCTGACTTTC.

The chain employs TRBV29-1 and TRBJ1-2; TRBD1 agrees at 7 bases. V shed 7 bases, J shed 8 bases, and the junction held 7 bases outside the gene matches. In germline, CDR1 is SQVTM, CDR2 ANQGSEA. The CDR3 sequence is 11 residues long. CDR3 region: CSGTGEYGYTF. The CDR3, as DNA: TGCAGCGGTACAGGGGAATACGGCTACACCTTC.

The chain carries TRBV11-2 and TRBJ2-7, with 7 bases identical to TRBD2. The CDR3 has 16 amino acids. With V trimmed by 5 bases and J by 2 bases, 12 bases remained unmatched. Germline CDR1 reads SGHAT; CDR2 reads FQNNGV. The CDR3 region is CASSLGTTYYTYEQYF. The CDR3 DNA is TGTGCCAGCAGCCTCGGGACTACCTATTATACCTACGAGCAGTACTTC.

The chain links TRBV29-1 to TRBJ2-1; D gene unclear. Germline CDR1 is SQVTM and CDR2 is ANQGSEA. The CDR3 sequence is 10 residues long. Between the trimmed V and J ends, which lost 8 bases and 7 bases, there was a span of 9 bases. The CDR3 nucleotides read TGCAGCTTTCGACGGAATGAGCAGTTCTTC. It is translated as CSFRRNEQFF.

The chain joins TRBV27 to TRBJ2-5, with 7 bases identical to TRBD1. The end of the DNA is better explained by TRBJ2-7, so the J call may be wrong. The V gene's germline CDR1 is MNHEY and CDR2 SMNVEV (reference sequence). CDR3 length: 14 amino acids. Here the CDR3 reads CASSHRGPPGEQYF. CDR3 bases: TGTGCCAGCAGCCACAGGGGTCCCCCGGGCGAGCAGTACTTC.

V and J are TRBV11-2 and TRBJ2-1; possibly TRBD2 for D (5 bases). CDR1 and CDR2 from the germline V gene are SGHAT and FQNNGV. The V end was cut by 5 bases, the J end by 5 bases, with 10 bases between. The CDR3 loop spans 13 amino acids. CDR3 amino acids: CASSILRDNEQFF. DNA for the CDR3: TGTGCCAGCAGCATCTTGAGGGACAATGAGCAGTTCTTC.

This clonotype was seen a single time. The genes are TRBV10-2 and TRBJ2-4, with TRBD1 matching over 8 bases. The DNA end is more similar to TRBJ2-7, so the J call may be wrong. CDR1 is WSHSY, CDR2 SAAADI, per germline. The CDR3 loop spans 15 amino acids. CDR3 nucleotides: TGCGCCAGCAGTGAGTGGGGACAGGAAGGGGACGAGCAGTACTTC. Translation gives CASSEWGQEGDEQYF.

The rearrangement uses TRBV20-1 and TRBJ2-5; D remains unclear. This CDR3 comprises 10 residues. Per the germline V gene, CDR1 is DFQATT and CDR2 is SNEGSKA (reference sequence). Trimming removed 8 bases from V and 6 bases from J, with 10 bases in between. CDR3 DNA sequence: TGCAGTTCCTCCGTACAGACCCAGTACTTC. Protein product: CSSSVQTQYF.

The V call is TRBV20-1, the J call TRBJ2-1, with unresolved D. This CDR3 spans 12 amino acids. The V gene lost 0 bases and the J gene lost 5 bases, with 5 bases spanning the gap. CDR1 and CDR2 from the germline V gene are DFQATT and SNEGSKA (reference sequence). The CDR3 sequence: CSARDVNNEQFF. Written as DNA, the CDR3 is TGCAGTGCTAGAGATGTGAACAATGAGCAGTTCTTC.

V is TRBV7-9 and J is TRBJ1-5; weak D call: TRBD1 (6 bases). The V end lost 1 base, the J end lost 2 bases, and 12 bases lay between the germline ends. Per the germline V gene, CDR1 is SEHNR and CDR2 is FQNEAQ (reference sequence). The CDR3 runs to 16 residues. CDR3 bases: TGTGCCAGCAGCTTAGATGGACAGTTGGGCAATCAGCCCCAGCATTTT. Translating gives CASSLDGQLGNQPQHF.

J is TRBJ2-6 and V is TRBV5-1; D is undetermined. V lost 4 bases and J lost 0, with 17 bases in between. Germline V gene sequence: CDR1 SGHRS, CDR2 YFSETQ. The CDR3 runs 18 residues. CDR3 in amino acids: CASSGGVAVSSGANVLTF. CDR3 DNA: TGCGCCAGCAGCGGTGGAGTGGCTGTTAGCTCTGGGGCCAACGTCCTGACTTTC.

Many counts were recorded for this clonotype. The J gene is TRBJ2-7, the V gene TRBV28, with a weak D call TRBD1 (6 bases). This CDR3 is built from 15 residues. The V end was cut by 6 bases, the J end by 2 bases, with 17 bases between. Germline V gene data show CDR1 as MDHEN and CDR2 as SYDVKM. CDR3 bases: TGTGCCAGCAGCATCACAGGGTTCGGGACCTACGAGCAGTACTTC. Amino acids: CASSITGFGTYEQYF.

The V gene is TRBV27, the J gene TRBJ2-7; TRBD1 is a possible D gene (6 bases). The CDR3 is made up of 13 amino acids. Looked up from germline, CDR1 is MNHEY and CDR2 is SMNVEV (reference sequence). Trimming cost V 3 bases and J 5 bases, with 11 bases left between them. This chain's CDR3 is CASSLTRGHEQYF. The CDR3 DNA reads TGTGCCAGCAGTTTGACCAGGGGCCACGAGCAGTACTTC.

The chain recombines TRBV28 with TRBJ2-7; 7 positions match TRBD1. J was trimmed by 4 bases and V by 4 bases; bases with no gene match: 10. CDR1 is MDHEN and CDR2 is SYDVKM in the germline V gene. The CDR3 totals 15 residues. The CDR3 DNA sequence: TGTGCCAGCAGTTCCCCCGGGACAGTGATATACGAGCAGTACTTC. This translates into CASSSPGTVIYEQYF.

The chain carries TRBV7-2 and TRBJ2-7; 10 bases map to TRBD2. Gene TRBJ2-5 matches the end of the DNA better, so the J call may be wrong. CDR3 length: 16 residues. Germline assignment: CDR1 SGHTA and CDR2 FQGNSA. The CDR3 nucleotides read TGTGCCAGCAGCTTTAGTCTAGCGGGGGTGAGGGAGACCCAGTACTTC. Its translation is CASSFSLAGVRETQYF.